This T cell receptor beta chain was found in a study of HIV-infected patients and healthy controls (dated by TCRdb to 2013 to 2014). A note on the overall study: The study asked whether deep sequencing of the TCR repertoire from small blood samples of HIV patients could detect immune perturbation and reconstitution. Points the paper makes about the study in general: The use of whole blood limited sequencing depth and precluded separation of the dynamics of distinct T-cell subpopulations. Mean usage differed significantly between HIV-infected patients and controls for eight alpha and eight beta V genes. Alpha-beta chain pairing was not determined in the samples. HIV-infected repertoires showed significantly elevated mean Gini indices relative to controls, which possibly reflects oligoclonality. The study cohorts differed slightly in age and sex profile, but those differences did not account for the observed differences in diversity. Processing was restricted to sixteen HIV-infected individuals, which the authors judged to be a major constraint on the generalizability of the findings. MAIT cell alpha-chain CDR3s were present at high frequency in healthy controls but severely depleted in HIV+ repertoires. Size-matched repertoire data did not replicate the apparent post-therapy recovery of the Gini index in HIV-infected patients. During therapy, a significant decrease in frequency was seen for HIV-associated CDR3s, whereas no significant change was found for CMV-associated CDR3s, although most of them became more frequent. HLA typing of donors was not performed in the study. By Jaccard index and by the count of highly shared sequences, healthy controls shared more CDR3s between individuals than HIV+ patients did. Healthy control repertoires showed roughly threefold more distinct CDR3s and higher Shannon diversity than untreated HIV+ repertoires. Comparisons were complicated by unequal numbers of distinct sequences between patients and controls, and rare events from HIV-infected data were overweighted by size-matching.

This clonotype has at least ten counts. Its antigen remains undetermined. Per-base qualities were not stored, and no clone one base away is much larger. Since whole blood was used without any cell fractionation, the repertoire reflected all peripheral T cells in unsorted form. Around ten uninfected healthy donors were sampled as controls, four of whom were sampled twice roughly 3 months apart. For RNA extraction, roughly 2.3 ml of peripheral blood was drawn into Tempus tubes. The TURBO-DNase kit was used to remove leftover genomic DNA, and GLOBINclear was used to deplete globin mRNA. From cysteine to phenylalanine, the CDR3 is 14 amino acids long. Only the CDR3 part of the read is kept: 42 bases, read in frame from the first base. In the germline V gene (reference sequence), CDR1 corresponds to SEHNR and CDR2 to FQNEAQ. Trimming at the junction amounts to 4 bases on V and 0 bases on J, and the germline ends lie 9 bases apart.

Using SuperScript III with primers targeting the alpha and beta constant regions, around 500 ng of RNA was reverse transcribed. Separate alpha and beta chain libraries were generated by chain-specific third strand synthesis with multiplexing indices. To avoid primer bias, the protocol used one single primer pair to amplify every rearrangement within a chain, and the protocol also attached molecular barcodes to each cDNA molecule. Purified cDNA was ligated with T4 RNA Ligase 1 onto a 5' RACE adapter bearing a random hexamer and the SP2 sequencing primer site. With slow temperature ramps used to favor optimal annealing, second strand synthesis was primed from the SP2 site with Phusion polymerase. Each molecule's 12-nucleotide barcode consisted of two random hexamer sequences, both added before amplification and joined together. An amplification PCR of approximately 25 cycles with P5s and P7 primers came after a short first PCR that had added P5 and P7 adapter elements plus a second index. The libraries went through roughly 28 PCR cycles in total, were quantified on a Qubit, were sized on a Bioanalyzer, and were diluted to around 4.4 nM. The normalized libraries were sequenced on an Illumina MiSeq using 2 x 250 paired-end kits. Reverse transcription reactions were cleaned up on MinElute columns and eluted into approximately 10 ul Tris-Cl. Adapter ligations were incubated for 20 to 25 hours at 16 degrees C and subsequently purified with AMPure XP beads at a 1:1 ratio. The source study handled its data this way. A modified Decombinator processed the demultiplexed FASTQ files and output V, J, insert and barcode information. Sequences that shared a barcode but differed from the dominant sequence were discarded as errors, and original cDNA molecules were estimated by counting barcodes clustered at Levenshtein distance 3. The R packages ineq, vegan, igraph and RCytoscape were used for downstream analyses, together with IMGT nomenclature and CDR3 definitions. V gene usage was calculated across distinct sequences, with every TCR tallied a single time to avoid skew from clonal expansion. Similarity networks connected unique CDR3 amino acid sequences within a donor whenever two sequences differed by a single Levenshtein edit. Published HIV-specific CDR3s (around 91 alpha, approximately 680 beta) and CMV-specific CDR3s (around 13 alpha, a few hundred beta) were compiled and searched for in the repertoires. Random subsampling to size-matched repertoires demonstrated that the decreased diversity in patients did not result from their lower sequence numbers. Using fastp trimming at Q25 and MiXCR clonotype assembly, TCRdb reanalyzed the public sequencing data and kept in-frame beta chains. Identical CDR3 protein sequences are pooled into one entry, listed with their most common genes and DNA. V and J calls and clone size were set by TCRdb, not the authors. The sample data list 15,000 or so distinct CDR3 sequences, and around 9.2% of these were observed just once. 4.5% to 6% of the sample goes to the ten largest clones.

Sequenced material: blood. Here the chain combines TRBV7-9 and TRBJ1-1; the D gene remains uncertain. The source of this sequence is an adult in good health. The CDR3 protein: CASSYGSVNTEAFF. The DNA sequence is given as TGTGCCAGCAGCTATGGGAGTGTGAACACTGAAGCTTTCTTT.